This T cell receptor (beta chain) was sequenced in a study of T cell repertoires in cytomegalovirus infection. Study-level information: A matching HLA type, together with CMV infection, was signaled by public TCR beta signatures. Study results and caveats: In two of eight donors, the top clonotype was HLA-C-restricted CMV-specific.

Via MiXCR, TCRdb re-called the reads, giving one row per CDR3 protein. This sample carries 150,000 to 200,000 distinct CDR3 sequences, approximately 18% of them seen once, and the ten largest clones take around 27%. Trimming stripped 3 bases from V and 3 bases from J, with 23 bases between. This CDR3 comprises 18 residues. CDR1 is LNHNV, CDR2 YYDKDF, per germline (reference sequence). The table lists this clonotype with a few counts. Its antigen is currently unknown. What was sequenced was CD8+ T cells from PBMCs. The rearrangement uses TRBV15 and TRBJ1-1; a weak D match, TRBD1 (6 bases). The TCR comes from a human donor in good health (CMV status not recorded). Some clones in this sample may be carry-over from other donors' samples. The CDR3 is CATSRTRPLPGADTEAFF. CDR3 DNA sequence: TGTGCCACCAGCAGGACACGGCCTCTCCCAGGGGCTGACACTGAAGCTTTCTTT. The full variable domain, with the rest looked up from reference TRBV15 and TRBJ1-1, is DAMVIQNPRYQVTQFGKPVTLSCSQTLNHNVMYWYQQKSSQAPKLLFHYYDKDFNNEADTPDNFQSRRPNTSFCFLDIRSPGLGDTAMYLCATSRTRPLPGADTEAFFGQGTRLTVV.